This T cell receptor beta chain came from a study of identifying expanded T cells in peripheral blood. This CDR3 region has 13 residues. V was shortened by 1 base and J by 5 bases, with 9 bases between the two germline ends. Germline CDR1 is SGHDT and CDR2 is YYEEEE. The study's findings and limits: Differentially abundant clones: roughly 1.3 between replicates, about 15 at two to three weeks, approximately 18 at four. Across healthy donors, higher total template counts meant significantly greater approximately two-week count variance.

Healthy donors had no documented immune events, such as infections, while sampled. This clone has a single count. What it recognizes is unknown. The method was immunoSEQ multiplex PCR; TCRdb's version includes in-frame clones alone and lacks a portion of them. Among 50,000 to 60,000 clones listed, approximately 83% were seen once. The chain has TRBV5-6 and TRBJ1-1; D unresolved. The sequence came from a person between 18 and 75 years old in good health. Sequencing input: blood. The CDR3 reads CASSLIGGTEAFF. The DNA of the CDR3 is TGTGCCAGCAGCTTGATTGGCGGGACTGAAGCTTTCTTT.